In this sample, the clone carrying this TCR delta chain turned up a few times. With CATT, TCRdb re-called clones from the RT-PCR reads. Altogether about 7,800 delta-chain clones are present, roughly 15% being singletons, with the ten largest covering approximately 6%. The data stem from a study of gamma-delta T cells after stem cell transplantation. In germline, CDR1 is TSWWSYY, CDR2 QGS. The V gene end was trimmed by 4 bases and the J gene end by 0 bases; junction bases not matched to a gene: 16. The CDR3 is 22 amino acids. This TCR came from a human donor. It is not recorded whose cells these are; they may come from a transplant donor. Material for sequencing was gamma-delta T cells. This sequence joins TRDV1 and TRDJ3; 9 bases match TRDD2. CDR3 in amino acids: CALGGSFLRMGDSSWDTRQMFF. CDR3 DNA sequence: TGTGCTCTTGGGGGGTCCTTCCTACGTATGGGGGACAGCTCCTGGGACACCCGACAGATGTTTTTC.